These T cell receptor beta chains were read from a single sample in a study of blood T cell repertoires in COVID-19. Assay used: immunoSEQ multiplex PCR; TCRdb lists only in-frame clones, some missing. The sample lists roughly 130,000 clones, more than 70% occurring once. Material: peripheral blood. These receptors all come from a woman aged 55-70 years with acute or convalescent COVID-19. Each CDR3 is given with its conserved first and last residue. A D gene is named only where the DNA matches it firmly. Clone size is given for some rows only: seen once, a few or many times, or a class if the clone is expanded.

CDR3 DNA | CDR3 protein | V gene | D gene | J gene | clone size
TGTGCCAGCAGTACCCAGGGATACCGACTGTTTTTT | CASSTQGYRLFF | TRBV6-5 | - | TRBJ1-4 | -
TGTGCCAGCAGTAACAGGGTCGGCCTCGAGCAGTACTTC | CASSNRVGLEQYF | TRBV27 | - | TRBJ2-7 | few
TGTGCCAGCAGCCAGGGAGTCGGGAGGAACGAGCAGTACTTC | CASSQGVGRNEQYF | TRBV3-1/TRBV3-2 | TRBD2 | TRBJ2-7 | -
TGTGCCAGCAGCGCCGGGACAGCCCCCTCCTACAATGAGCAGTTCTTC | CASSAGTAPSYNEQFF | TRBV2 | TRBD1 | TRBJ2-1 | few
TGTGCCAGCAGCCAAGGAGAAGTGAGAGGCACTGAAGCTTTCTTT | CASSQGEVRGTEAFF | TRBV3-1/TRBV3-2 | - | TRBJ1-1 | -
TGTGCCAGCAGCTCAAACAGGGGGACTGAAGCTTTCTTT | CASSSNRGTEAFF | TRBV7-3 | TRBD1 | TRBJ1-1 | -
TGTGCCAGCAGTCAGGACAGGGGGGCTGGAAACACCATATATTTT | CASSQDRGAGNTIYF | TRBV6-5 | TRBD1 | TRBJ1-3 | -
TGTGCCAGCAGCCGGGACAGGGGAATAAACTATGGCTACACCTTC | CASSRDRGINYGYTF | TRBV7-2 | TRBD1 | TRBJ1-2 | -
TGTGCCAGTAGTACGGTCGGAGGATCCTATGGCTACACCTTC | CASSTVGGSYGYTF | TRBV19 | - | TRBJ1-2 | once
TGCGCCAGCAGCTTATCTGAGACTAGCGGGAGGGCCGATGAGCAGTTCTTC | CASSLSETSGRADEQFF | TRBV5-1 | TRBD2 | TRBJ2-1 | -
TGTGCCAGCAGTTACGGGACAGGGCCTGGAAACACCATATATTTT | CASSYGTGPGNTIYF | TRBV6-5 | TRBD1 | TRBJ1-3 | -
TGCGCCAGCACAGAGTCTCCCACTAGCACAGATACGCAGTATTTT | CASTESPTSTDTQYF | TRBV10-2 | - | TRBJ2-3 | -
TGTGCCAGCTCACCAAGTCGGGACAGACTAGCGGGGTACAATGAGCAGTTCTTC | CASSPSRDRLAGYNEQFF | TRBV18 | TRBD2 | TRBJ2-1 | -
TGTGCCAGCAGCTTAGCGGGGGGGTTAGCATCAGCCAAAAACATTCAGTACTTC | CASSLAGGLASAKNIQYF | TRBV7-9 | TRBD2 | TRBJ2-4 | -
TGTGCCTGGAGCACCAGGACAGGGGTTTCCACCGGGGAGCTGTTTTTT | CAWSTRTGVSTGELFF | TRBV30 | TRBD1 | TRBJ2-2 | -
TGTGCCAGCAGCCCTCAGGGACAGGGAGGCACCGGGGAGCTGTTTTTT | CASSPQGQGGTGELFF | TRBV7-8 | TRBD1 | TRBJ2-2 | -
TGTGCCAGCAGTCACTTTTATTCACCCCTCCACTTT | CASSHFYSPLHF | TRBV2 | - | TRBJ1-6 | -
TGTGCCAGCAGTAGGACTAGCGGGAGGTTCCGCGAGCAGTACTTC | CASSRTSGRFREQYF | TRBV28 | TRBD2 | TRBJ2-7 | few
TGCGCCAGCAGCTCCGGGGGGAGCACAGATACGCAGTATTTT | CASSSGGSTDTQYF | TRBV5-1 | TRBD2 | TRBJ2-3 | -
TGTGCCAGCAGCTTAGGCGCGGGAGCGGGGGATACGCAGTATTTT | CASSLGAGAGDTQYF | TRBV7-9 | TRBD2 | TRBJ2-3 | -
TGTGCCAGCACTGGGGGGAGCCCAGTGCGGGTCAATGAGCAGTTCTTC | CASTGGSPVRVNEQFF | TRBV2 | - | TRBJ2-1 | -
TGTGCCAGCAGCCAAGAGTTAGCGGGAGAAGGGGTGGTCGATACGCAGTATTTT | CASSQELAGEGVVDTQYF | TRBV3-1/TRBV3-2 | TRBD2 | TRBJ2-3 | -
TGTGCCAGCAGCTTACGGCCAGGTTCAAATTCACCCCTCCACTTT | CASSLRPGSNSPLHF | TRBV7-2 | - | TRBJ1-6 | -
TGTGCCAGCACTCGACTAGCGGGAGGGCCGTCAGATACGCAGTATTTT | CASTRLAGGPSDTQYF | TRBV2 | TRBD2 | TRBJ2-3 | -
TGCAGCGGGAGGAGTGGAAACACCATATATTTT | CSGRSGNTIYF | TRBV29-1 | - | TRBJ1-3 | once
TGTGCCAGCAGTGAAGCGCGCAAATTTTCACCCCTCCACTTT | CASSEARKFSPLHF | TRBV6-1 | - | TRBJ1-6 | -
TGTGCCAGCAGCCCGGGGGGACTAGCGGGAGTATACAGGGCCGGGGAGCTGTTTTTT | CASSPGGLAGVYRAGELFF | TRBV9 | TRBD2 | TRBJ2-2 | -
TGTGCCAGCAGTTTAGTTGAGGCTGAAGCTTTCTTT | CASSLVEAEAFF | TRBV12-3/TRBV12-4 | - | TRBJ1-1 | few
TGTGCCACCAGCAGAGTTGGCGAGACCCAGTACTTC | CATSRVGETQYF | TRBV15 | - | TRBJ2-5 | -
TGTGCCAGCAGCCCCCGACAGGCAGTCTATGGCTACACCTTC | CASSPRQAVYGYTF | TRBV3-1/TRBV3-2 | - | TRBJ1-2 | few
TGCGCCAGCAGCCAAGGTCCCGGGACAGGGTGGTATGGCTACACCTTC | CASSQGPGTGWYGYTF | TRBV4-1 | TRBD1 | TRBJ1-2 | -
TGTGCCAGCAGCTTGGACAGCAACACTGAAGCTTTCTTT | CASSLDSNTEAFF | TRBV5-4 | - | TRBJ1-1 | -
TGTGCCTGGAGAATCCTCACTGAAGCTTTCTTT | CAWRILTEAFF | TRBV30 | - | TRBJ1-1 | few
TGCGCCAGCAGCTTGGGACTAGCGGGATTTGAGCAGTTCTTC | CASSLGLAGFEQFF | TRBV5-1 | TRBD2 | TRBJ2-1 | -
TGTGCCAGCAAGTCTCGTGGGTCGGGGAACTATGGCTACACCTTC | CASKSRGSGNYGYTF | TRBV27 | - | TRBJ1-2 | -